A selection of T cell receptor beta chains follows, all from one sample in a study of blood T cell repertoires in COVID-19. TCRdb's table, derived via immunoSEQ multiplex PCR, lists solely in-frame clones and lacks some. The sample gives around 230,000 clones, 70% to 90% of which show up once; roughly 2.5% is in the top ten. Sequenced material: PBMCs or T cells enriched from blood (not recorded which). Source of these receptors: a woman aged 40-49 years with acute COVID-19. Both conserved end residues are part of each CDR3. The order of the fields is V gene, J gene, D gene, clone size, CDR3 DNA, CDR3 protein. D genes are given only for firm matches. Clone size, where shown, is once, few, many, or a class for clones that have expanded.

V gene: TRBV5-1; J gene: TRBJ2-6; D gene: .; clone size: .; CDR3 DNA: TGCGCCAGCACCCCCGGACTGATTACTGGGGCCAACGTCCTGACTTTC; CDR3 protein: CASTPGLITGANVLTF
V gene: TRBV14; J gene: TRBJ1-4; D gene: TRBD1; clone size: .; CDR3 DNA: TGTGCCAGCAGCGAAAGACAGGGGATATATGAAAAACTGTTTTTT; CDR3 protein: CASSERQGIYEKLFF
V gene: TRBV27; J gene: TRBJ2-1; D gene: .; clone size: .; CDR3 DNA: TGTGCCAGCAGTCCCCGAGCCTACAATGAGCAGTTCTTC; CDR3 protein: CASSPRAYNEQFF
V gene: TRBV18; J gene: TRBJ2-2; D gene: .; clone size: few; CDR3 DNA: TGTGCCAGCTCACCGGAGGTCTCCGGGGAGCTGTTTTTT; CDR3 protein: CASSPEVSGELFF
V gene: TRBV10-1; J gene: TRBJ2-1; D gene: TRBD2; clone size: .; CDR3 DNA: TGCGCCAGCAGTGAGTCGAGCAATCCTAGCGGGAGATCAGGGATTTCCTACAATGAGCAGTTCTTC; CDR3 protein: CASSESSNPSGRSGISYNEQFF
V gene: TRBV5-1; J gene: TRBJ1-6; D gene: .; clone size: .; CDR3 DNA: TGCGCCAGCGGGCTGACATCTCCGGAATCCCTCCACTTT; CDR3 protein: CASGLTSPESLHF
V gene: TRBV19; J gene: TRBJ1-3; D gene: .; clone size: .; CDR3 DNA: TGTGCCAGTAGTATCACGAGGTCTGGAAACACCATATATTTT; CDR3 protein: CASSITRSGNTIYF
V gene: TRBV12-3/TRBV12-4; J gene: TRBJ2-3; D gene: .; clone size: .; CDR3 DNA: TGTGCCAGCGAACGGGGATCGGGGGATACGCAGTATTTT; CDR3 protein: CASERGSGDTQYF
V gene: TRBV6-6; J gene: TRBJ2-2; D gene: .; clone size: .; CDR3 DNA: TGTGCCAGCATGGCCGCCGGGGAGCTGTTTTTT; CDR3 protein: CASMAAGELFF
V gene: TRBV7-6; J gene: TRBJ2-5; D gene: .; clone size: .; CDR3 DNA: TGTGCCAGCAGCTCGAACACAGGACGACAAGAGACCCAGTACTTC; CDR3 protein: CASSSNTGRQETQYF
V gene: TRBV2; J gene: TRBJ2-2; D gene: TRBD2; clone size: .; CDR3 DNA: TGTGCCGGAAGCGGGGGCACCGGGGAGCTGTTTTTT; CDR3 protein: CAGSGGTGELFF
V gene: TRBV24-1; J gene: TRBJ2-2; D gene: TRBD2; clone size: .; CDR3 DNA: TGTGCCTCCGGACTAGCGGCGAACACCGGGGAGCTGTTTTTT; CDR3 protein: CASGLAANTGELFF
V gene: TRBV6-2/TRBV6-3; J gene: TRBJ2-2; D gene: TRBD1; clone size: .; CDR3 DNA: TGTGCCAGCAGTTTTGGGACAGCCGCGGAGCTGTTTTTT; CDR3 protein: CASSFGTAAELFF
V gene: TRBV5-4; J gene: TRBJ2-7; D gene: .; clone size: .; CDR3 DNA: TGTGCCAGCAGCCACCGACAGGACACCTACGAGCAGTACTTC; CDR3 protein: CASSHRQDTYEQYF
V gene: TRBV27; J gene: TRBJ2-7; D gene: .; clone size: .; CDR3 DNA: TGTGCCAGCAGTTTATCCGGGACAACCCCCTACGAGCAGTACTTC; CDR3 protein: CASSLSGTTPYEQYF
V gene: TRBV30; J gene: TRBJ2-2; D gene: .; clone size: .; CDR3 DNA: TGTGCCTGGAGTAGGAGTCAGGGCCTCACCGGGGAGCTGTTTTTT; CDR3 protein: CAWSRSQGLTGELFF
V gene: TRBV29-1; J gene: TRBJ2-2; D gene: .; clone size: once; CDR3 DNA: TGCAGCGTTCAGGGGGGCTTCACCGGGGAGCTGTTTTTT; CDR3 protein: CSVQGGFTGELFF
V gene: TRBV5-6; J gene: TRBJ1-1; D gene: .; clone size: few; CDR3 DNA: TGTGCCAGCAGCTTGGGGTTGTATGGAGCTGAAGCTTTCTTT; CDR3 protein: CASSLGLYGAEAFF